This T cell receptor beta chain was obtained from a study of siplizumab effects on memory and regulatory T cells. About this clone: Its matching antigen is unknown.

Across a few donor pairs, the naive, memory, effector memory and TEMRA subsets were sequenced without stimulation. CDR3 size: 13 residues. In germline, CDR1 is MNHEY, CDR2 SVGAGI. V was cut by 2 bases and J by 3 bases, with 7 bases left in between. Study-level results: Alloreactive CD4+ clones that could be mapped were on average approximately 69% Treg-derived with siplizumab, against 25% to 30% in controls. Fewer alloreactive sequences mapped to unstimulated CD4+ memory cells under siplizumab. Proliferating Tregs in siplizumab cultures were never verified as suppressive.

Data came from immunoSEQ multiplex PCR; TCRdb stores just in-frame clones and leaves some out. The sample records about 56,000 clones, around 97% being singletons. This chain joins TRBV6-5 and TRBJ2-5; no reliable D call. The specimen sequenced was naive CD8+ T cells sorted from blood. This clonotype was obtained from a human donor in good health. The CDR3 is CASSYGGEETQYF. The CDR3 nucleotides are TGTGCCAGCAGTTACGGTGGGGAAGAGACCCAGTACTTC.